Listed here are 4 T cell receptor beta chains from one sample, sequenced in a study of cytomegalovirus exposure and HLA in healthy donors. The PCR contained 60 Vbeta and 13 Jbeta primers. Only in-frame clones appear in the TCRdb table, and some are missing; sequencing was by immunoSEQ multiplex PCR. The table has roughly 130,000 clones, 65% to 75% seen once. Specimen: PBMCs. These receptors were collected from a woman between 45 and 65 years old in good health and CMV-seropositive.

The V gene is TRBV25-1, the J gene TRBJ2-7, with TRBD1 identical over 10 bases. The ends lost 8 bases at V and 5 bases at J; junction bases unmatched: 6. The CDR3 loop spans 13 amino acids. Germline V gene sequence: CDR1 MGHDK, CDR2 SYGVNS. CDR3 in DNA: TGTGCCAGCCTCGACGGGACAGGGGACGAGCAGTACTTC. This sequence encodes CASLDGTGDEQYF.

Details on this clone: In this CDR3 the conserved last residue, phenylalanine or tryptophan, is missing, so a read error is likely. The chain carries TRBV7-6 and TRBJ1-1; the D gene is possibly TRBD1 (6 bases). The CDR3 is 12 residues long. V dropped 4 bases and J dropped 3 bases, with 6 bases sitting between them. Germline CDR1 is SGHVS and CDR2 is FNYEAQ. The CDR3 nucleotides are TGTGCCAGCAGCTACAGGGACACTGAAGCTTTCTCT. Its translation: CASSYRDTEAFS.

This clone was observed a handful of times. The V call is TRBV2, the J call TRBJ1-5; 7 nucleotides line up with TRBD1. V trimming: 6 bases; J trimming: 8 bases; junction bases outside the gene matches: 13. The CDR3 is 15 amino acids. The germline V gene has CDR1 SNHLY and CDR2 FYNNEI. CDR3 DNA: TGTGCCAGCAGCACCACCGTGACAGGGAAGGAGCCCCAGCATTTT. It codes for CASSTTVTGKEPQHF.

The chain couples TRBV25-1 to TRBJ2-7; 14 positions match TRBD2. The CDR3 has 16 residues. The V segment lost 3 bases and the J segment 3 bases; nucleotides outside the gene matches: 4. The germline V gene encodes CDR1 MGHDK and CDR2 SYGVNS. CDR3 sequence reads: CASSEGLAGDRYEQYF. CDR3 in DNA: TGTGCCAGCAGTGAGGGACTAGCGGGGGACCGCTACGAGCAGTACTTC.